Listed below are T cell receptor beta chains from one sample, sequenced in a study of blood T cells in healthy people across ages. TCRdb reanalysed the 5' RACE reads using MiXCR and keeps one entry per CDR3 protein. The data show around 1.5 million distinct CDR3 sequences, around 59% seen once. The sequencing input was blood. The receptors stem from a young man in good health. CDR3s include the opening cysteine and the closing phenylalanine or tryptophan. The order of the fields is D gene, J gene, clone size, V gene, CDR3 DNA, CDR3 protein. The D gene is left open where the match is weak. Rows give clone size only sometimes, using once, few, many, or a class for an expanded clone.

TRBD1 TRBJ1-5 once TRBV12-3/TRBV12-4 TGTGCCAGCAGTCGGGGGGCCACAGGGGGGAATCAGCCCCAGCATTTT CASSRGATGGNQPQHF
TRBD1 TRBJ2-7 few TRBV9 TGTGCCAGCAGCGCCGGGACAGGGTCCTTCGAGCAGTACTTC CASSAGTGSFEQYF
NA TRBJ2-7 NA TRBV15 TGTGCCACCTCCAACGGGGCGCGTATGTACGAGCAGTACTTC CATSNGARMYEQYF
NA TRBJ1-2 NA TRBV28 TGTGCCAGCAAAGCTCCACCAGCTAACTATGGCTACACCTTC CASKAPPANYGYTF
NA TRBJ2-3 NA TRBV4-1 TGCGCCAGCAGCCAAGAAGGGTACACCTACACAGATACGCAGTATTTT CASSQEGYTYTDTQYF
TRBD1 TRBJ2-5 NA TRBV7-6 TGTGCCAGCAGCTTAGCTGGGACAGATCGGGAGACCCAGTACTTC CASSLAGTDRETQYF
TRBD1 TRBJ2-4 NA TRBV20-1 TGCAGTGCTCTCCCGGGACAGACAAACATTCAGTACTTC CSALPGQTNIQYF
NA TRBJ1-2 NA TRBV6-5 TGTGCCAGCAGTGGAACGGGACGGTATAACTATGGCTACACCTTC CASSGTGRYNYGYTF
NA TRBJ1-1 NA TRBV2 TGTGCCAGCAGCAGACCTCCGACTGAAGCTTTCTTT CASSRPPTEAFF
TRBD2 TRBJ2-7 NA TRBV6-1 TGTGCCAGCAGAGAAAGATTCATATCGGGACTAGCGGACCTACTCTCCTACGAGCAGTACTTC CASRERFISGLADLLSYEQYF
TRBD2 TRBJ2-1 NA TRBV10-3 TGTGCCATCAGGACATCGCTAGCGGAAAATGAGCAGTTCTTC CAIRTSLAENEQFF
NA TRBJ2-1 NA TRBV29-1 TGCAGCGTTGAGAAGCGCCAAACGTCATACAATGAGCAGTTCTTC CSVEKRQTSYNEQFF
NA TRBJ2-7 NA TRBV5-1 TGCGCCAGCAGCTTAACAGTCGCCCTTAAACCCACGGACGAGCAGTACTTC CASSLTVALKPTDEQYF
TRBD1 TRBJ1-2 few TRBV6-6 TGTGCCAGCAGTTACCCCGACAGGGACTATGGCTACACCTTC CASSYPDRDYGYTF
NA TRBJ1-1 NA TRBV4-1 TGCGCCAGCAGCCAAGAGGGAACAGGGTCCACTGAAGCTTTCTTT CASSQEGTGSTEAFF
TRBD2 TRBJ2-5 few TRBV20-1 TGCAGTGCTCACCTCTGGTCGCAGCGGGGAGTGTGGGAGACCCAGTACTTC CSAHLWSQRGVWETQYF
TRBD2 TRBJ2-1 NA TRBV12-3/TRBV12-4 TGTGCCAGCAGTTTACCCTCTGGACTAGCGGGAACGTCCTACAATGAGCAGTTCTTC CASSLPSGLAGTSYNEQFF
TRBD2 TRBJ2-1 NA TRBV6-5 TGTGCCAGCAGTACCGACGCGGGGGGGCTTAGGAGTGAGCAGTTCTTC CASSTDAGGLRSEQFF
TRBD1 TRBJ1-2 NA TRBV10-3 TGTGCCACCCAAGCTGACAGGGGTGGCTACACCTTC CATQADRGGYTF
TRBD2 TRBJ2-3 NA TRBV6-5 TGTGCCAGCCGACGAGCGGGAGAAACAGATACGCAGTATTTT CASRRAGETDTQYF
NA TRBJ1-2 NA TRBV14 TGTGCCAGCAGCCAAAGGGGTCTGAATAACTATGGCTACACCTTC CASSQRGLNNYGYTF
NA TRBJ2-1 NA TRBV7-2 TGTGCCAGCAGCCAAGCCCGGGCGTACAATGAGCAGTTCTTC CASSQARAYNEQFF
NA TRBJ2-7 few TRBV7-2 TGTGCCAGCAGCTTAGGAGGGCACTACGAGCAGTACTTC CASSLGGHYEQYF
TRBD2 TRBJ2-7 NA TRBV25-1 TGTGCCGTCCATAGCGGGCCGGGGGAGCAGTACTTC CAVHSGPGEQYF
NA TRBJ1-6 few TRBV3-1 TGTGCCAGCAGCCCTGGACAATATTCACCCCTCCACTTT CASSPGQYSPLHF
TRBD1 TRBJ2-5 NA TRBV3-1 TGTGCCAGCAGCCCGGAGAGGGGGCTATTGGAGACCCTGTACTTC CASSPERGLLETLYF
TRBD1 TRBJ2-1 NA TRBV10-3 TGTGCCATCACCGGGACAGGGGTGTTGAATGAGCAGTTCTTC CAITGTGVLNEQFF
NA TRBJ2-3 NA TRBV20-1 TGCAGTGCTTTTAGGGGGGCACTTGCCACAGATACGCAGTATTTT CSAFRGALATDTQYF
NA TRBJ2-1 NA TRBV24-1 TGTGCCACCAGTGACCTAGGACAGTACAATGAGCAGTTCTTC CATSDLGQYNEQFF
NA TRBJ2-3 NA TRBV5-6 TGTGCCAGACACGCAGATACGCAGTATTTT CARHADTQYF
NA TRBJ2-3 NA TRBV15 TGTGCCACCAGCAGAGATGCCGGCGTGGGAGTAGTGGATACGCAGTATTTT CATSRDAGVGVVDTQYF
NA TRBJ2-7 NA TRBV7-2 TGTGCCAGCAGCTTGTGGCGGGAAAAGGAGGACGAGCAGTACTTC CASSLWREKEDEQYF
NA TRBJ2-5 NA TRBV21-1 TGTGCCAGCAGCAGAAACAGGGAACGGAAGACCCAGTACTTC CASSRNRERKTQYF
NA TRBJ2-3 NA TRBV25-1 TGTGCCAGCACCCCCTGGGGGCCAGATACGCAGTATTTT CASTPWGPDTQYF
NA TRBJ2-3 few TRBV5-1 TGCGCCAGCAGCTCAGTAGTAAAAGATACGCAGTATTTT CASSSVVKDTQYF
NA TRBJ2-7 NA TRBV19 TGTGCCAGTAGTCCCAGGGCAATATACGAGCAGTACTTC CASSPRAIYEQYF
NA TRBJ2-3 NA TRBV2 TGTGCCAGCAGTGAAGCGCTGGGGCGGGGTGGCACAGATACGCAGTATTTT CASSEALGRGGTDTQYF
NA TRBJ2-5 NA TRBV11-2 TGCGCCAGCAGCTTAGATCGGTCTGGTCAAGGACGGGCTCAAGAGACCCAGTACTTC CASSLDRSGQGRAQETQYF
NA TRBJ1-1 NA TRBV10-3 TGTGCCATCAGTGCCGAGACGTCTATTGAAGCTTTCTTT CAISAETSIEAFF
NA TRBJ2-1 NA TRBV29-1 TGCAGCATTGAGGGAGGAGGGGTGCAGTTCTTC CSIEGGGVQFF
NA TRBJ1-3 NA TRBV2 TGTGCCAGTATTGGTTCTGGAAACACCATATATTTT CASIGSGNTIYF
NA TRBJ2-7 NA TRBV9 TGTGCCAGCAGCGATTTACAGGGAAACGAGCAGTACTTC CASSDLQGNEQYF
NA TRBJ1-2 few TRBV14 TGTGCCAGCAGCCCAGCCCTGGGCAGGGGATATGGCTACACCTTC CASSPALGRGYGYTF
NA TRBJ2-7 NA TRBV12-3/TRBV12-4 TGTGCCAGCAGCCCACGCCGGGGGCGAGTCGGCTACGAGCAGTACTTC CASSPRRGRVGYEQYF
TRBD2 TRBJ2-3 NA TRBV27 TGTGCCAGCATTGGGCTAGCGGGAGGAACAGATACGCAGTATTTT CASIGLAGGTDTQYF
TRBD1 TRBJ2-1 NA TRBV3-1 TGTGCCAGCAGCCGAACCGGGACAGGGGGCTCCGATGAGCAGTTCTTC CASSRTGTGGSDEQFF
NA TRBJ1-5 few TRBV20-1 TGCAGTGCTCCTTCTGTTTCAGCAGGGGAGTGGGATTGGAGCAATCAGCCCCAGCATTTT CSAPSVSAGEWDWSNQPQHF
NA TRBJ2-5 NA TRBV7-2 TGTGCCAGCAGCCCCCCCGTAAGGGAGACCCAGTACTTC CASSPPVRETQYF
NA TRBJ1-2 NA TRBV3-1 TGTGCCAGCAGCCCCCCTTTGGACAGCGGCTACACCTTC CASSPPLDSGYTF
NA TRBJ2-5 NA TRBV7-9 TGTGCCAGCAGCTTAGTAGTTGGGGAAGTCCAAGAGACCCAGTACTTC CASSLVVGEVQETQYF
NA TRBJ2-7 NA TRBV27 TGTGCCAGCAGTTTAAGAACAGACCTTCCCTACGAGCAGTACTTC CASSLRTDLPYEQYF
TRBD2 TRBJ2-3 few TRBV10-3 TGTGCCACCAACCAGCGGGAGGGCAAGGATACGCAGTATTTT CATNQREGKDTQYF
NA TRBJ2-1 once TRBV7-9 TGTGCCAGCAGCCTTGAGGCGGGGGCATCCTTACACAATGAGCAGTTCTTC CASSLEAGASLHNEQFF
NA TRBJ2-1 NA TRBV11-2 TGTGCCAGCAGCTCAGGGGAGCTGACCAATGAGCAGTTCTTC CASSSGELTNEQFF
TRBD2 TRBJ2-7 NA TRBV12-3/TRBV12-4 TGTGCCAGCAGCTCGGGAGGTAGCGGGATATACGAGCAGTACTTC CASSSGGSGIYEQYF